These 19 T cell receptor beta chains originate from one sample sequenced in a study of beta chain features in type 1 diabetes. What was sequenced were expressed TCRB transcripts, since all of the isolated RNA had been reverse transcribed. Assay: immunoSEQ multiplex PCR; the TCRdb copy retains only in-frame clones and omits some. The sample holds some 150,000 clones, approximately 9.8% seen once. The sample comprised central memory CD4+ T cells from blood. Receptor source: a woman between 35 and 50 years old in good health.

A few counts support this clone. This CDR3 reads CASRASGVGFF. Here the CDR3 DNA reads TGTGCCAGCAGGGCTAGCGGGGTGGGTTTCTTC. The chain is built from TRBV2 and TRBJ2-1; 9 nucleotides match TRBD2. This CDR3 contains 11 residues. V gave up 6 bases and J gave up 16 bases; unmatched junction bases: 7. Germline V gene sequence: CDR1 SNHLY, CDR2 FYNNEI.

The CDR3 loop is CASSNRAGANVLTF. For the CDR3, the DNA is TGTGCCAGCAGTAACAGGGCTGGGGCCAACGTCCTGACTTTC. The J gene is TRBJ2-6, the V gene TRBV25-1; D is perhaps TRBD1 (6 bases). Germline V gives CDR1 MGHDK, CDR2 SYGVNS. Trimming took off 5 bases at V and 2 bases at J, with 7 bases between the two ends. The CDR3 loop spans 14 amino acids.

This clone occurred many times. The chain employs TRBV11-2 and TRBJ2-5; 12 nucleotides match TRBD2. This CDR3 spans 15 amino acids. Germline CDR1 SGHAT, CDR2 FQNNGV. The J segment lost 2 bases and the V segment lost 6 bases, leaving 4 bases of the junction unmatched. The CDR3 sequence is CASSRLAGEQETQYF. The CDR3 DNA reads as TGTGCCAGCAGTCGACTAGCGGGGGAACAAGAGACCCAGTACTTC.

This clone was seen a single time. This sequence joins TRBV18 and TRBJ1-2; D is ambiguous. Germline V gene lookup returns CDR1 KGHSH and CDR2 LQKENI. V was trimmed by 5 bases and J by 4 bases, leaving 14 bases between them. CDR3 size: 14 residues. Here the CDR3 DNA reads TGTGCCAGCTCATTACGAGAAGAGCGCTATGGCTACACCTTC. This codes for CASSLREERYGYTF.

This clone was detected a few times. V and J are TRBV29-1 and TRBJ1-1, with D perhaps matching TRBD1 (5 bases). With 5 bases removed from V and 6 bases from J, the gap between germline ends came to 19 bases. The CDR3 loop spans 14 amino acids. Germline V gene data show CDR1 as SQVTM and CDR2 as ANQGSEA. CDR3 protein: CSVSIPRWGAEAFF. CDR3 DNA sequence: TGCAGCGTTAGTATTCCCCGGTGGGGCGCTGAAGCTTTCTTT.

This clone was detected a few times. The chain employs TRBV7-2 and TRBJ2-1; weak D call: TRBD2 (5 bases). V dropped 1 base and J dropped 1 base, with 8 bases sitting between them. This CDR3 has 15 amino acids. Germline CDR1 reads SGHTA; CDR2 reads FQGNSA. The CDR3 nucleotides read TGTGCCAGCAGCTTAGTCGGGATTTCCTACAATGAGCAGTTCTTC. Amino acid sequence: CASSLVGISYNEQFF. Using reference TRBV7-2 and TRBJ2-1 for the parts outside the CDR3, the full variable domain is GAGVSQSPSNKVTEKGKDVELRCDPISGHTALYWYRQSLGQGLEFLIYFQGNSAPDKSGLPSDRFSAERTGGSVSTLTIQRTQQEDSAVYLCASSLVGISYNEQFFGPGTRLTVL.

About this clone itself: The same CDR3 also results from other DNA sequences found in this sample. CDR3 in DNA: TGTGCCAGCAGCGTTTCACTAGCGGGGACCGGGGAGCTGTTTTTT. As protein: CASSVSLAGTGELFF. The chain carries TRBV9 and TRBJ2-2, with 10 positions matching TRBD2. Germline trimming cut 2 bases from V and 5 bases from J; bases unmatched to any gene: 3. The CDR3 has 15 residues. Germline CDR1 is SGDLS and CDR2 is YYNGEE.

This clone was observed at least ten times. The CDR3 protein is CASSPPGLQTYEQYF. The CDR3 coding sequence is TGTGCCAGCTCACCTCCGGGACTCCAGACCTACGAGCAGTACTTC. The V and J genes are TRBV18 and TRBJ2-7; tentative D call: TRBD2 (6 bases). CDR1 is KGHSH and CDR2 is LQKENI in the germline V gene. Deletions cut 3 bases from V and 2 bases from J, with 14 bases between. The CDR3 is 15 residues long.

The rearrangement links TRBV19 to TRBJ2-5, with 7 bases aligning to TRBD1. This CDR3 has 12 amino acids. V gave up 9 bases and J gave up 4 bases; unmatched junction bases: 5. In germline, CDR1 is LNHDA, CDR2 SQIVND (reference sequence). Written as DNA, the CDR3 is TGTGCCAGCTCGGACAGGTTAGAGACCCAGTACTTC. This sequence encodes CASSDRLETQYF.

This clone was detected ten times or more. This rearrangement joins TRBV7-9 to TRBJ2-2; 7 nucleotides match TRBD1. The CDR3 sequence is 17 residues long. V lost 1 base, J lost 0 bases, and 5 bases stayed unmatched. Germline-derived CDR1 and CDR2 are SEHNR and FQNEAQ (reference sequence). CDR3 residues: CASSLVSGTANTGELFF. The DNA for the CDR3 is TGTGCCAGCAGCTTAGTCTCCGGGACAGCGAACACCGGGGAGCTGTTTTTT.

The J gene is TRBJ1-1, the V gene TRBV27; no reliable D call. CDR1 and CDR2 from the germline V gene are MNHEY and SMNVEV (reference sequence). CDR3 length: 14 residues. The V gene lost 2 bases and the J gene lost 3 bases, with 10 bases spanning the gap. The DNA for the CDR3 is TGTGCCAGCAGTTTAGGGGAGGGTCACACTGAAGCTTTCTTT. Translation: CASSLGEGHTEAFF.

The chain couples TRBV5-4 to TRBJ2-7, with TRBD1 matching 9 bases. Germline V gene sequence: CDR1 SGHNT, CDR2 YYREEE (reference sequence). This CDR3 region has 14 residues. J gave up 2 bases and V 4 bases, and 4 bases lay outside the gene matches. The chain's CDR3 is CASSTQGAAYEQYF. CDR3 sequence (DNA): TGTGCCAGCAGCACACAGGGGGCAGCCTACGAGCAGTACTTC.

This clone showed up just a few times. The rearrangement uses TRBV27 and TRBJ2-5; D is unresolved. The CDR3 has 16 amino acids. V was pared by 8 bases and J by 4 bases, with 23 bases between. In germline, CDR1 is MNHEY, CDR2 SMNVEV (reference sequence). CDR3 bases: TGTGCCAGCCGCCTATCCGTCGGCGTACGAGGAGAGACCCAGTACTTC. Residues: CASRLSVGVRGETQYF.

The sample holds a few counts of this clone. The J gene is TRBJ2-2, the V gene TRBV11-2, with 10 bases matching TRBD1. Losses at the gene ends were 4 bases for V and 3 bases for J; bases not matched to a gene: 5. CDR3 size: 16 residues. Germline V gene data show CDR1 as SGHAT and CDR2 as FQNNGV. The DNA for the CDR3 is TGTGCCAGCAGCTCAGGACAGGGGGTGTACACCGGGGAGCTGTTTTTT. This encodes CASSSGQGVYTGELFF.

In nucleotides, the CDR3 is TGTGCCAGTAGTAGGCCTAGCTCCTACAATGAGCAGTTCTTC. It specifies CASSRPSSYNEQFF. The chain combines TRBV19 with TRBJ2-1; D gene unclear. Germline V lookup: CDR1 LNHDA, CDR2 SQIVND (reference sequence). V lost 4 bases and J lost 0, with 7 bases in between. The CDR3 consists of 14 residues.

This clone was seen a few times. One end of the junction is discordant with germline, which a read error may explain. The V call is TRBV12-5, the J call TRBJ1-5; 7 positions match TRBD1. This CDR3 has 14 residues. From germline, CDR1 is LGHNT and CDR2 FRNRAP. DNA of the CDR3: TGTGCTAGTGGCACAGGGGTCAGCAACCAGCCCCAGCATTTT. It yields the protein CASGTGVSNQPQHF. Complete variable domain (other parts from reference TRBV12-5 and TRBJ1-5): DARVTQTPRHKVTEMGQEVTMRCQPILGHNTVFWYRQTMMQGLELLAYFRNRAPLDDSGMPKDRFSAEMPDATLATLKIQPSEPRDSAVYFCASGTGVSNQPQHFGDGTRLSIL.

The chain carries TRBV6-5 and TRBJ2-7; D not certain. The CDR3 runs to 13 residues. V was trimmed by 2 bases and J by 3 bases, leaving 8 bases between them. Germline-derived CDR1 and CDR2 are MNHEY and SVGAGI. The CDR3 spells CASSYTHRYEQYF. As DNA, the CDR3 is TGTGCCAGCAGTTACACACATCGCTACGAGCAGTACTTC.

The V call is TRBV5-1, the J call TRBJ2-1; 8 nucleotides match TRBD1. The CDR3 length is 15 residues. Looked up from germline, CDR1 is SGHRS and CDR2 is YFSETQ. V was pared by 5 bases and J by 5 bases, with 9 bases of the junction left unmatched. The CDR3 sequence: CASSYGQGRNNEQFF. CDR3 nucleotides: TGCGCCAGCAGTTATGGACAGGGACGCAACAATGAGCAGTTCTTC.

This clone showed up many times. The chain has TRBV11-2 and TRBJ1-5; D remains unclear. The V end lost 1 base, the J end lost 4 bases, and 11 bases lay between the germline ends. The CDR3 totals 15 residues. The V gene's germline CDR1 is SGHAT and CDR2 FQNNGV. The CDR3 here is CASSLGSSVNQPQHF. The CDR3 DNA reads TGTGCCAGCAGCTTAGGATCGTCGGTGAATCAGCCCCAGCATTTT.